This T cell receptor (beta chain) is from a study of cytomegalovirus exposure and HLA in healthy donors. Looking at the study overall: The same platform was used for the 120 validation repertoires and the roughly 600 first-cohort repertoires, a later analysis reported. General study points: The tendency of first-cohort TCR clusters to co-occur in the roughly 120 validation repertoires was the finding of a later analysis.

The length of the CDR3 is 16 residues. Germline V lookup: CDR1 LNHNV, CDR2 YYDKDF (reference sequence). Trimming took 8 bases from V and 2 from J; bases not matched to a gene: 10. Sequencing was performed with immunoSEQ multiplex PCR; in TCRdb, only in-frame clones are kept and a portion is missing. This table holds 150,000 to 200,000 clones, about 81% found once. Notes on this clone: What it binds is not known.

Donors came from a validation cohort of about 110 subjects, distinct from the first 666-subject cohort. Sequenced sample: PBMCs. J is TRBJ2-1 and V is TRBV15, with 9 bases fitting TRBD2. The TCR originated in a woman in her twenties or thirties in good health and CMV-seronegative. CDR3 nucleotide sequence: TGTGCCACCCGAGTGAGTGGCGGGAGGGCCTACAATGAGCAGTTCTTC. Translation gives CATRVSGGRAYNEQFF.